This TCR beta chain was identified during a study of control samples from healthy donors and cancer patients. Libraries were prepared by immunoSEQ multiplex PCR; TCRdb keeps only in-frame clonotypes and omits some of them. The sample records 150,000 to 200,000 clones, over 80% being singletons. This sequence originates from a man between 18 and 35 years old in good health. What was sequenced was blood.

CDR3 loop: CASSPNRGNEKLFF. The CDR3, as DNA: TGTGCCAGCTCACCAAACAGGGGGAATGAAAAACTGTTTTTT. The chain combines TRBV18 with TRBJ1-4; TRBD1 aligns across 8 bases. V lost 2 bases to trimming and J lost 5 bases; unmatched junction nucleotides: 1. The CDR3 has 14 amino acids. Looked up from germline, CDR1 is KGHSH and CDR2 is LQKENI.